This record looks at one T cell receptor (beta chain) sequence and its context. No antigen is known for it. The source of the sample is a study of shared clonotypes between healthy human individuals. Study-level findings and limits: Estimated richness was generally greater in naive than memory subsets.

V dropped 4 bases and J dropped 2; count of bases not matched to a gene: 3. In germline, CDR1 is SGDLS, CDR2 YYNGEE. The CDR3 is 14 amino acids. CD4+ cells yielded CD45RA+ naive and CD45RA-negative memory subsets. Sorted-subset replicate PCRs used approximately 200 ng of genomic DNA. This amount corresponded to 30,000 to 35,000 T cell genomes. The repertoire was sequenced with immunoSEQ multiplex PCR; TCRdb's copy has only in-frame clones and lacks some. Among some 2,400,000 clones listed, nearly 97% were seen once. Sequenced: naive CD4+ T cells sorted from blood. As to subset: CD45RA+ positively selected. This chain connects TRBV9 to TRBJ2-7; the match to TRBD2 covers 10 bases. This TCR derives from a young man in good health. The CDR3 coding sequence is TGTGCCAGCAGCCAGACTAGCGGGCCCTACGAGCAGTACTTC. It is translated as CASSQTSGPYEQYF.